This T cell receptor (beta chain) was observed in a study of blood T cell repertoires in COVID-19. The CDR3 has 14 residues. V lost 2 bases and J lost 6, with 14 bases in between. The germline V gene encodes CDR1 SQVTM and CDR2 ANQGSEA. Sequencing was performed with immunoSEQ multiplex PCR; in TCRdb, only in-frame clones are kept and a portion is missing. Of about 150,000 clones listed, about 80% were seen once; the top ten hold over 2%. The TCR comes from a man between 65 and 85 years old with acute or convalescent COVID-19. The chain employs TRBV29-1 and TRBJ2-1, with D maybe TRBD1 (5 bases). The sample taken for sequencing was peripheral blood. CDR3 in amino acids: CSVEYGRGGNEQFF. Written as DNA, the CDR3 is TGCAGCGTTGAATACGGTAGGGGTGGCAATGAGCAGTTCTTC.